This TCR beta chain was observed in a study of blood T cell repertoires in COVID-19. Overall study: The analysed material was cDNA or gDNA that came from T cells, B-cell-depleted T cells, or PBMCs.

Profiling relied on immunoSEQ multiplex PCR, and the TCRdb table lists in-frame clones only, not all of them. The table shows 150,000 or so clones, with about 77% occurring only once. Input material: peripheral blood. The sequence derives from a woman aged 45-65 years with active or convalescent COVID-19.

The CDR3 DNA follows: TGTGCCAGTAGTATGAGGCCGGAAGGCGAGCAGTACTTC. This sequence encodes CASSMRPEGEQYF. The chain carries TRBV19 and TRBJ2-7; D is ambiguous. V lost 3 bases and J 6 bases, leaving 12 bases between the germline ends. CDR3 length equals 13 residues. In germline, CDR1 is LNHDA, CDR2 SQIVND (reference sequence).